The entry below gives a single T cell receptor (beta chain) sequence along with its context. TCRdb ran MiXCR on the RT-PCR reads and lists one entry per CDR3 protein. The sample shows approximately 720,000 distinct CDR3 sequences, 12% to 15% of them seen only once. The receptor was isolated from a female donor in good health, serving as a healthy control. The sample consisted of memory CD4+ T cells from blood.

CDR3 sequence (DNA): TGTGCCAGCATGGCCAGGGACGCTGAAGCTTTCTTT. Protein product: CASMARDAEAFF. This chain joins TRBV6-2 or TRBV6-3 and TRBJ1-1; TRBD1 is a possible D gene (5 bases). CDR3 length equals 12 residues. Germline values: CDR1 MNHEY, CDR2 SVGEGT. V dropped 7 bases and J dropped 6 bases, with 12 bases sitting between them.